This entry features one TCR beta chain sequence. The entry originates in a study of blood T cell repertoires in COVID-19. Sequenced by immunoSEQ multiplex PCR; TCRdb stores in-frame clones only, minus some. Among 200,000 to 250,000 clones listed, approximately 91% were seen once. This CDR3 spans 14 amino acids. The J segment lost 5 bases and the V segment lost 4 bases, leaving 7 bases of the junction unmatched. The V gene's germline CDR1 is GTSNPN and CDR2 SVGIG (reference sequence). The V call is TRBV30, the J call TRBJ1-2; 10 bases map to TRBD1. Sample: peripheral blood. The sequence came from a woman aged 55-70 years with acute or convalescent COVID-19. The CDR3 region has the DNA TGTGCCTGGACCAAGACAGGGGGCTATTATGGCTACACCTTC. Translated: CAWTKTGGYYGYTF.